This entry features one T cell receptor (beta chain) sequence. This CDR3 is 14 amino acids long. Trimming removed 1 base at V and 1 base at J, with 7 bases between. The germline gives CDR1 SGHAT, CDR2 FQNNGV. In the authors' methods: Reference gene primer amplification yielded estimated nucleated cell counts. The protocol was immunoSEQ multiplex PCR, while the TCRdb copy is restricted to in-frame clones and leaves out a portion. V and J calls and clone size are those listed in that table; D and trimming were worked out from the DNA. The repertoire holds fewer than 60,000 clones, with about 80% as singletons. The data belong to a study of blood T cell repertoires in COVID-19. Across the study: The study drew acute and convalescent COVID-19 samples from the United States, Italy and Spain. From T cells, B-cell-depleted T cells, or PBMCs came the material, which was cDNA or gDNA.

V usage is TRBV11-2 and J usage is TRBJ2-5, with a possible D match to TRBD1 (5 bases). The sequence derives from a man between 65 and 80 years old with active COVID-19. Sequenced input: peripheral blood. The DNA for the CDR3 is TGTGCCAGCAGCTTAGTTGGGGCCCAAGAGACCCAGTACTTC. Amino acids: CASSLVGAQETQYF.